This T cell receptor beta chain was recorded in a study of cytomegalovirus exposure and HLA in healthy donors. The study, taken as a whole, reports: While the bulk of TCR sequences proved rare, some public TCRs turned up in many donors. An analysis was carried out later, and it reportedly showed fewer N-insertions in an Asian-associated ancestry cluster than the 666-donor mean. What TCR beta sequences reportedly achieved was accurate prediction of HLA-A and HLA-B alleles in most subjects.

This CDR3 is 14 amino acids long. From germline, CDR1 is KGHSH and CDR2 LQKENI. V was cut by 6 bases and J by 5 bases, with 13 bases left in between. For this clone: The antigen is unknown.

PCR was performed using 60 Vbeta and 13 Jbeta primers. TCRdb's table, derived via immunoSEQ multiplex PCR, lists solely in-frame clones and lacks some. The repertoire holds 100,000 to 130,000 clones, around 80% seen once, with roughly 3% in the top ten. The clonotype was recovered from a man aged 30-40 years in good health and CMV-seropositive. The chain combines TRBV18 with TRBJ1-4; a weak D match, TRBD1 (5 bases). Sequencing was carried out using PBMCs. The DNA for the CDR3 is TGTGCCAGCTCGGCGGGGCTAGGGAATGAAAAACTGTTTTTT. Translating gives CASSAGLGNEKLFF.